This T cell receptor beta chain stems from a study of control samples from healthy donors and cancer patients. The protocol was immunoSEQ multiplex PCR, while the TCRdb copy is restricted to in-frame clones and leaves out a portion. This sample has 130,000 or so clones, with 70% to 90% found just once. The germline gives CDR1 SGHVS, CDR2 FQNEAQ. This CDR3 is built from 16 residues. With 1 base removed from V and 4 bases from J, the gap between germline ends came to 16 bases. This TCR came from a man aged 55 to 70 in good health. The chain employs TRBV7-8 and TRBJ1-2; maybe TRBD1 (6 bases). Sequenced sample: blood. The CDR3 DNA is TGTGCCAGCAGCTTAGGTCCTCAGGGGACGGCCTATGGCTACACCTTC. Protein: CASSLGPQGTAYGYTF.